The 27 T cell receptor beta chains in this list originate from one sample, sequenced in a study of OX40 agonist ivuxolimab in advanced cancers. TCRdb keeps only in-frame clones here, not all; method: immunoSEQ multiplex PCR. The repertoire holds more than 65,000 clones, with 75% to 90% as singletons. The sample in question was CD4+ or CD8+ T cells sorted from blood, obtained in a trial of the OX40 agonist ivuxolimab. The receptor source for this set is an adult with an advanced solid tumor such as melanoma, head and neck, liver or kidney cancer.

V usage is TRBV9 and J usage is TRBJ2-5, with D possibly being TRBD1 (5 bases). The germline V gene encodes CDR1 SGDLS and CDR2 YYNGEE. The V gene lost 0 bases and the J gene lost 2 bases, with 8 bases spanning the gap. The CDR3 extends over 14 amino acids. The CDR3 DNA reads TGTGCCAGCAGCGTAGGGTCAGGGCAAGAGACCCAGTACTTC. This sequence encodes CASSVGSGQETQYF.

V gene TRBV7-2 combines with J gene TRBJ1-4; TRBD1 might be the D (5 bases). V lost 8 bases and J 8 bases, leaving 15 bases between the germline ends. Germline V gene sequence: CDR1 SGHTA, CDR2 FQGNSA. The CDR3 has 13 residues. The CDR3 coding sequence is TGTGCCAGCTCCATCCAGACAGCGGAAAAACTGTTTTTT. Its protein is CASSIQTAEKLFF.

The V call is TRBV5-4, the J call TRBJ2-5; possible D gene TRBD1, 6 bases. Germline CDR1 SGHNT, CDR2 YYREEE (reference sequence). The V end lost 0 bases, the J end lost 5 bases, and 11 bases lay between the germline ends. The CDR3 contains 14 residues. This chain's CDR3 is CASSLGEQGETQYF. The CDR3 nucleotides are TGTGCCAGCAGCTTGGGTGAGCAGGGGGAGACCCAGTACTTC.

V and J are TRBV28 and TRBJ1-2; TRBD1 matches 7 bases. The germline V gene encodes CDR1 MDHEN and CDR2 SYDVKM. This CDR3 has 17 residues. The V segment lost 7 bases and the J segment 3 bases; nucleotides outside the gene matches: 17. CDR3 loop: CASTTSRTGTLYYGYTF. In nucleotides, the CDR3 is TGTGCCAGCACCACGTCCAGGACAGGTACCCTTTACTATGGCTACACCTTC.

The sample holds a few counts of this clone. The chain joins TRBV7-2 to TRBJ2-7; weak D call: TRBD1 (7 bases). The CDR3 runs 14 residues. The germline CDR1 and CDR2 sequences are SGHTA and FQGNSA. The ends were cut back, 5 bases at V and 5 bases at J, with 16 bases in the middle. CDR3 sequence: CASSLRGEWHEQYF. In DNA, the CDR3 is TGTGCCAGCAGCCTCAGGGGGGAGTGGCACGAGCAGTACTTC.

This chain connects TRBV7-2 to TRBJ2-6; D not resolved. The CDR3 totals 16 residues. Germline V gene lookup returns CDR1 SGHTA and CDR2 FQGNSA. The V end was cut by 5 bases, the J end by 0 bases, with 11 bases between. The CDR3 nucleotides read TGTGCCAGCAGCCCCGGATTCAACTCTGGGGCCAACGTCCTGACTTTC. This codes for CASSPGFNSGANVLTF. The variable domain in full, with the rest retrieved from reference TRBV7-2 and TRBJ2-6, is GAGVSQSPSNKVTEKGKDVELRCDPISGHTALYWYRQSLGQGLEFLIYFQGNSAPDKSGLPSDRFSAERTGGSVSTLTIQRTQQEDSAVYLCASSPGFNSGANVLTFGAGSRLTVL.

This chain connects TRBV6-5 to TRBJ1-5, with 7 positions matching TRBD1. The CDR3 is 15 residues long. In germline, CDR1 is MNHEY, CDR2 SVGAGI. Trimming cost V 2 bases and J 3 bases; bases outside gene matches: 4. The CDR3 DNA is TGTGCCAGCAGTTACAGACAGGGCTTCAATCAGCCCCAGCATTTT. This translates into CASSYRQGFNQPQHF.

The genes are TRBV4-1 and TRBJ2-5; D is possibly TRBD2 (6 bases). Looked up from germline, CDR1 is MGHRA and CDR2 is YSYEKL. The V gene lost 2 bases and the J gene lost 6 bases, with 19 bases spanning the gap. The CDR3 is made up of 16 amino acids. The CDR3 here is CASSQLRGRGLQTQYF. The CDR3 region has the DNA TGCGCCAGCAGCCAATTGCGAGGGCGGGGCCTCCAGACCCAGTACTTC.

The chain links TRBV28 to TRBJ1-1; D unresolved. V was cut by 5 bases and J by 1 base, with 8 bases left in between. Germline CDR1 MDHEN, CDR2 SYDVKM. This CDR3 spans 13 amino acids. The CDR3 protein is CASSRTGNTEAFF. The DNA for the CDR3 is TGTGCCAGCAGTCGGACGGGGAACACTGAAGCTTTCTTT.

The chain links TRBV6-6 to TRBJ2-3; 7 bases line up with TRBD2. The V segment lost 5 bases and the J segment 3 bases; nucleotides outside the gene matches: 5. Germline V gene data show CDR1 as MNHNY and CDR2 as SVGAGI (reference sequence). This CDR3 region has 14 residues. The CDR3 is CASSDGGTTDTQYF. Written as DNA, the CDR3 is TGTGCCAGCAGTGACGGGGGGACTACAGATACGCAGTATTTT.

This clone was observed once. The chain carries TRBV9 and TRBJ2-7, with D uncertain. CDR1 and CDR2 (germline): SGDLS, YYNGEE. The CDR3 extends over 15 amino acids. Trimming took off 0 bases at V and 3 bases at J, with 13 bases between the two ends. CDR3 protein: CASSVATGPFYEQYF. The CDR3 DNA follows: TGTGCCAGCAGCGTAGCTACTGGACCGTTCTACGAGCAGTACTTC.

This clone was counted only a few times. This chain joins TRBV5-1 and TRBJ2-3, with D hard to call. This CDR3 contains 16 residues. Germline-derived CDR1 and CDR2 are SGHRS and YFSETQ. V was trimmed by 0 bases and J by 3 bases, leaving 14 bases between them. The CDR3 DNA follows: TGCGCCAGCAGCTTGGTTGGGGAACTAAGGACAGATACGCAGTATTTT. It specifies CASSLVGELRTDTQYF.

The rearrangement links TRBV5-4 to TRBJ1-3, with D possibly being TRBD1 (6 bases). Germline V gives CDR1 SGHNT, CDR2 YYREEE (reference sequence). Trimming pared 4 bases from V and 3 bases from J, leaving 17 bases between. The CDR3 runs 16 residues. The CDR3 DNA is TGTGCCAGCAGCCCGGGCCGGGGGGCGCTTGGAAACACCATATATTTT. This translates into CASSPGRGALGNTIYF. Full variable domain (missing parts from reference TRBV5-4 and TRBJ1-3): ETGVTQSPTHLIKTRGQQVTLRCSSQSGHNTVSWYQQALGQGPQFIFQYYREEENGRGNFPPRFSGLQFPNYSSELNVNALELDDSALYLCASSPGRGALGNTIYFGEGSWLTVV.

V gene TRBV25-1 combines with J gene TRBJ2-7; a weak D match, TRBD1 (6 bases). The length of the CDR3 is 13 residues. Germline loops: CDR1 MGHDK, CDR2 SYGVNS. V lost 7 bases and J 4 bases, leaving 14 bases between the germline ends. CDR3 sequence reads: CASTPRGEYEQYF. The CDR3 bases are TGTGCCAGCACCCCCAGGGGAGAGTACGAGCAGTACTTC.

This sequence joins TRBV27 and TRBJ1-4; D unresolved. Germline V gene data show CDR1 as MNHEY and CDR2 as SMNVEV (reference sequence). The CDR3 loop spans 13 amino acids. Trimming stripped 2 bases from V and 2 bases from J, with 3 bases between. The DNA of the CDR3 is TGTGCCAGCAGTTTAAGGACTAATGAAAAACTGTTTTTT. Protein sequence: CASSLRTNEKLFF.

This clone was seen only a few times. This chain uses TRBV30 with TRBJ1-1, with D tentatively TRBD1 (5 bases). The CDR3 sequence is 14 residues long. Trimming stripped 3 bases from V and 4 bases from J, with 15 bases between. The germline V gene has CDR1 GTSNPN and CDR2 SVGIG (reference sequence). CDR3 residues: CAWRSNDRRTEAFF. DNA of the CDR3: TGTGCCTGGAGATCGAACGACAGACGCACTGAAGCTTTCTTT.

The chain has TRBV5-1 and TRBJ1-2, with TRBD1 matching over 10 bases. V trimming: 0 bases; J trimming: 8 bases; junction bases outside the gene matches: 10. The CDR3 consists of 16 residues. The V gene's germline CDR1 is SGHRS and CDR2 YFSETQ. The CDR3 DNA follows: TGCGCCAGCAGCTTGGAGTCCCTTGGGACAGGGGCCGGCTACACCTTC. Its protein product is CASSLESLGTGAGYTF. The full variable domain, completed using reference TRBV5-1 and TRBJ1-2, is KAGVTQTPRYLIKTRGQQVTLSCSPISGHRSVSWYQQTPGQGLQFLFEYFSETQRNKGNFPGRFSGRQFSNSRSEMNVSTLELGDSALYLCASSLESLGTGAGYTFGSGTRLTVV.

The chain is built from TRBV6-1 and TRBJ1-6; a possible D gene is TRBD1 (5 bases). CDR3 length: 14 amino acids. V shed 8 bases and J shed 9 bases, with 17 bases lying between them. Germline CDR1 MNHNS, CDR2 SASEGT. The CDR3, as DNA: TGTGCCAGCTGTCAGGGTTGGGCTCGTTCACCCCTCCACTTT. This encodes CASCQGWARSPLHF.

The chain employs TRBV4-1 and TRBJ1-2; weak D call: TRBD1 (5 bases). Germline V gene lookup returns CDR1 MGHRA and CDR2 YSYEKL. The length of the CDR3 is 15 residues. Trimming removed 5 bases from V and 5 bases from J, with 18 bases in between. CDR3 sequence reads: CASSVRDGDAYGYTF. CDR3 coding DNA: TGCGCCAGCAGCGTCCGGGACGGAGACGCGTATGGCTACACCTTC.

The chain employs TRBV9 and TRBJ2-3; 7 bases align to TRBD1. The J segment lost 0 bases and the V segment lost 4 bases, leaving 5 bases of the junction unmatched. Germline values: CDR1 SGDLS, CDR2 YYNGEE. This CDR3 comprises 15 residues. The CDR3 DNA sequence: TGTGCCAGCAGCTCTCGACAGGGAAGCACAGATACGCAGTATTTT. Its protein is CASSSRQGSTDTQYF. Full variable domain (outside the CDR3, taken from reference TRBV9 and TRBJ2-3): DSGVTQTPKHLITATGQRVTLRCSPRSGDLSVYWYQQSLDQGLQFLIQYYNGEERAKGNILERFSAQQFPDLHSELNLSSLELGDSALYFCASSSRQGSTDTQYFGPGTRLTVL.

The chain recombines TRBV28 with TRBJ1-5; weak D call: TRBD1 (5 bases). Germline-derived CDR1 and CDR2 are MDHEN and SYDVKM. The CDR3 extends over 14 amino acids. V lost 9 bases to trimming and J lost 0 bases, with 12 bases between them. The CDR3 coding sequence is TGTGCCAGTGGGGGTTCTGATAGCAATCAGCCCCAGCATTTT. Its protein is CASGGSDSNQPQHF. Full variable domain (remainder filled in from reference TRBV28 and TRBJ1-5): DVKVTQSSRYLVKRTGEKVFLECVQDMDHENMFWYRQDPGLGLRLIYFSYDVKMKEKGDIPEGYSVSREKKERFSLILESASTNQTSMYLCASGGSDSNQPQHFGDGTRLSIL.

This chain connects TRBV19 to TRBJ1-2; D ambiguous. The CDR3 length is 12 residues. Germline CDR1 reads LNHDA; CDR2 reads SQIVND (reference sequence). Trimming removed 1 base at V and 3 bases at J, with 3 bases between. In DNA, the CDR3 is TGTGCCAGTAGTATAGGGGACTATGGCTACACCTTC. It specifies CASSIGDYGYTF.

The J gene is TRBJ2-1, the V gene TRBV7-3; D is unclear. The CDR3 sequence is 18 residues long. The V gene's germline CDR1 is SGHTA and CDR2 FQGTGA. The V gene lost 2 bases and the J gene lost 0 bases, with 17 bases spanning the gap. DNA for the CDR3: TGTGCCAGCAGCTTATTAGGGCTGCGGTTAAGCTCCTACAATGAGCAGTTCTTC. This gives the protein CASSLLGLRLSSYNEQFF.

V gene TRBV19 combines with J gene TRBJ1-5, with 11 bases that match TRBD1. The V segment lost 5 bases and the J segment 2 bases; nucleotides outside the gene matches: 11. This CDR3 has 18 residues. The germline V gene encodes CDR1 LNHDA and CDR2 SQIVND (reference sequence). The CDR3 reads CASSATDRGRGGNQPQHF. CDR3 nucleotides: TGTGCCAGTAGTGCAACGGACAGGGGGCGCGGGGGCAATCAGCCCCAGCATTTT.

The gene calls are TRBV7-2 and TRBJ2-1; 9 bases fit TRBD1. This CDR3 has 16 residues. The trim removed 5 bases at V and 8 bases at J, leaving 13 bases unmatched. CDR1 and CDR2 from the germline V gene are SGHTA and FQGNSA. CDR3 coding DNA: TGTGCCAGCAGCCCTCGATCCGGGACAGGGATGCATGAGCAGTTCTTC. This sequence encodes CASSPRSGTGMHEQFF.

The rearrangement uses TRBV7-9 and TRBJ1-1; TRBD1 matches at 9 bases. The CDR3 has 14 amino acids. With 4 bases clipped from V and 6 bases from J, the junction kept 6 bases outside the gene matches. Germline CDR1 and CDR2: SEHNR and FQNEAQ (reference sequence). The CDR3: CASSSTGGRAEAFF. The CDR3 DNA reads as TGTGCCAGCAGCTCTACAGGGGGCAGGGCTGAAGCTTTCTTT.

The chain employs TRBV6-1 and TRBJ2-7, with a weak D call TRBD2 (5 bases). This CDR3 region has 16 residues. CDR1 is MNHNS and CDR2 is SASEGT in the germline V gene. Between the trimmed V and J ends, which lost 4 bases and 1 base, there was a span of 17 bases. The CDR3 reads CASSAVRGRISYEQYF. The CDR3 region has the DNA TGTGCCAGCAGTGCCGTCCGGGGAAGGATTTCCTACGAGCAGTACTTC.